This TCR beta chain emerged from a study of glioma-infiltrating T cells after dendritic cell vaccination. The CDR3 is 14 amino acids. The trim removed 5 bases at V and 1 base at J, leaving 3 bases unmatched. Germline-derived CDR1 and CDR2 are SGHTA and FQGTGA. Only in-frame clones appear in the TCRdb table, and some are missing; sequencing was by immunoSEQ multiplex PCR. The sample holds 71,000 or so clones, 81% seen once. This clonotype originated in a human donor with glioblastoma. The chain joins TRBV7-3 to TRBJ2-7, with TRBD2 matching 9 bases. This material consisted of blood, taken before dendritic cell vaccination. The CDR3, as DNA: TGTGCCAGCAGCCCGCTAGCGGGGTCCTACGAGCAGTACTTC. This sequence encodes CASSPLAGSYEQYF.